This entry lists 6 T cell receptor beta chains sequenced from one sample in a study of blood T cell repertoires in COVID-19. Sequenced by immunoSEQ multiplex PCR; TCRdb stores in-frame clones only, minus some. The sample lists a few hundred thousand clones, approximately 87% occurring once. Sequencing was done on a sample of peripheral blood. These receptors all stem from a man aged 55 to 70 who had recovered from COVID-19.

This chain joins TRBV4-1 and TRBJ1-5; perhaps TRBD1 as D (5 bases). Germline V gene sequence: CDR1 MGHRA, CDR2 YSYEKL. This CDR3 contains 17 residues. V was shortened by 0 bases and J by 6 bases, with 18 bases between the two germline ends. CDR3 residues: CASSQDGGGAAGQPQHF. The CDR3 DNA is TGCGCCAGCAGCCAAGATGGCGGTGGGGCTGCCGGTCAGCCCCAGCATTTT.

The rearrangement links TRBV6-6 to TRBJ2-5, with 7 bases fitting TRBD1. Trimming took 7 bases from V and 5 from J; bases not matched to a gene: 4. CDR1 MNHNY and CDR2 SVGAGI come from the germline V gene (reference sequence). The CDR3 sequence is 12 residues long. The CDR3 nucleotides read TGTGCCAGCAAAACAGGGGAGGAGACCCAGTACTTC. Translating gives CASKTGEETQYF.

The chain carries TRBV7-2 and TRBJ2-7, with D maybe TRBD1 (5 bases). Germline V lookup: CDR1 SGHTA, CDR2 FQGNSA. Trimming removed 5 bases from V and 0 bases from J, with 11 bases in between. The CDR3 is 14 residues long. This chain's CDR3 is CASSLHRSSYEQYF. In nucleotides, the CDR3 is TGTGCCAGCAGCCTCCACAGGAGCTCCTACGAGCAGTACTTC.

The J gene is TRBJ1-1, the V gene TRBV5-1, with unresolved D. Germline assignment: CDR1 SGHRS and CDR2 YFSETQ. The V gene lost 4 bases and the J gene lost 3 bases, with 19 bases spanning the gap. The CDR3 is made up of 16 amino acids. DNA of the CDR3: TGCGCCAGCAGCCCGTCAGTGATGGGCATCGACACTGAAGCTTTCTTT. Residues: CASSPSVMGIDTEAFF.

This clone was detected only once. The V gene is TRBV3-1 (or the pseudogene TRBV3-2), the J gene TRBJ2-1, with 9 positions matching TRBD1. The CDR3 totals 15 residues. J was trimmed by 8 bases and V by 2 bases; bases with no gene match: 7. Germline lookup yields CDR1 LGHDT and CDR2 YNNKEL (reference sequence). DNA of the CDR3: TGTGCCAGCAGCCAAATTTGGGACAGGGTTGATGAGCAGTTCTTC. Translation: CASSQIWDRVDEQFF.

The chain uses TRBV5-6 and TRBJ2-2; 8 bases match TRBD2. With 0 bases clipped from V and 6 bases from J, the junction kept 4 bases outside the gene matches. CDR1 and CDR2 from the germline V gene are SGHDT and YYEEEE. The CDR3 is 15 amino acids. CDR3 sequence (DNA): TGTGCCAGCAGCTTGGCGGGGGGGGCATCCGGGGAGCTGTTTTTT. It specifies CASSLAGGASGELFF.